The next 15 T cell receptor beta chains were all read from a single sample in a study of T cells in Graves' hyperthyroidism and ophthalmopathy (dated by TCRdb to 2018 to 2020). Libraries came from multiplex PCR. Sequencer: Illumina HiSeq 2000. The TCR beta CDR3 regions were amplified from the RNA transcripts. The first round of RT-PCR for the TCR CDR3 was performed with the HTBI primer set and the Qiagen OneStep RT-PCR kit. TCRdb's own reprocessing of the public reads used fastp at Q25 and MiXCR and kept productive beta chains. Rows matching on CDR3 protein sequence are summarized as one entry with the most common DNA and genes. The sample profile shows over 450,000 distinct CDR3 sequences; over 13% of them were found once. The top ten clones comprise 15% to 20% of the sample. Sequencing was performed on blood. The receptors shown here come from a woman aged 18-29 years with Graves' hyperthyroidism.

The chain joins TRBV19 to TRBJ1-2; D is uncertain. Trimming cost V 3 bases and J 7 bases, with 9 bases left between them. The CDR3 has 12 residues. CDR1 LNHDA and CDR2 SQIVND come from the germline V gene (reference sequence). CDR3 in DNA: TGTGCCAGTAGTATTGGCGGCAGTGGCTACACCTTC. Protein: CASSIGGSGYTF. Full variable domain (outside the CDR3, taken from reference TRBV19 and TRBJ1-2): DGGITQSPKYLFRKEGQNVTLSCEQNLNHDAMYWYRQDPGQGLRLIYYSQIVNDFQKGDIAEGYSVSREKKESFPLTVTSAQKNPTAFYLCASSIGGSGYTFGSGTRLTVV.

Here the CDR3 reads CASSAPDRGEMNTEAFF. In DNA, the CDR3 is TGTGCCAGCAGTGCCCCGGACAGGGGGGAAATGAACACTGAAGCTTTCTTT. The gene calls are TRBV6-4 and TRBJ1-1, with TRBD1 identical over 10 bases. With V trimmed by 4 bases and J by 0 bases, 8 bases remained unmatched. This CDR3 comprises 17 residues. Germline loops: CDR1 MRHNA, CDR2 SNTAGT.

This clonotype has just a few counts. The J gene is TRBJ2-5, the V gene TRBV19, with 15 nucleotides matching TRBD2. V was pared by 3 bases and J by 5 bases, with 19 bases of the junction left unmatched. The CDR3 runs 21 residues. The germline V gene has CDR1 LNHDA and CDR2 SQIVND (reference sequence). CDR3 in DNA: TGTGCCAGTAGTATCTTAACGCCCGGACTAGCGGGAGGGCGTTTTTTCGAGACCCAGTACTTC. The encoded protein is CASSILTPGLAGGRFFETQYF.

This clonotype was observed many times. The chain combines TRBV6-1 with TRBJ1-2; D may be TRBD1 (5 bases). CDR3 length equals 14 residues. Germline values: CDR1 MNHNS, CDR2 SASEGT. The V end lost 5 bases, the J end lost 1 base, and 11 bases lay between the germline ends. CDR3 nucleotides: TGTGCCAGCAGTCGCAAGACAGTTAACTATGGCTACACCTTC. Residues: CASSRKTVNYGYTF.

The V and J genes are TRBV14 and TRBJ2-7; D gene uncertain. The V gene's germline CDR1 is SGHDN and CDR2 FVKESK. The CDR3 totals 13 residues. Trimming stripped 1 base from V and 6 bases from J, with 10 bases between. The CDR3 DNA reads TGTGCCAGCAGCCAAGGGTGGAAGGCCGAGCAGTACTTC. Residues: CASSQGWKAEQYF.

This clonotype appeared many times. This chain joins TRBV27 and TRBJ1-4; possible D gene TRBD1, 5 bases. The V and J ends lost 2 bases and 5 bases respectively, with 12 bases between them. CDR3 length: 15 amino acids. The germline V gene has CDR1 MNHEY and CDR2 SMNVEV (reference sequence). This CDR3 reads CASSLGSEGNEKLFF. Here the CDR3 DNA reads TGTGCCAGCAGTTTAGGGTCGGAGGGGAATGAAAAACTGTTTTTT.

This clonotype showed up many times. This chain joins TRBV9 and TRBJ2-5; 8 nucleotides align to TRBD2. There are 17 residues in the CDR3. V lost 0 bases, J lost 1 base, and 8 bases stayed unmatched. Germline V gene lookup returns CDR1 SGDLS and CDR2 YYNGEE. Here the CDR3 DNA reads TGTGCCAGCAGCGTAGCGGGGACTAGATTTCTCCAAGAGACCCAGTACTTC. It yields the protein CASSVAGTRFLQETQYF.

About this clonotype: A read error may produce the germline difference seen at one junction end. CDR3 DNA: TGTGCCAGCAGCTTAGCAGGGAACAGCAATCGGCCCCAGCATTTT. Protein: CASSLAGNSNRPQHF. The V gene is TRBV7-2, the J gene TRBJ1-5, with D uncertain. The CDR3 consists of 15 residues. Germline CDR1 and CDR2: SGHTA and FQGNSA. Combining the CDR3 with reference TRBV7-2 and TRBJ1-5 gives the whole variable domain GAGVSQSPSNKVTEKGKDVELRCDPISGHTALYWYRQSLGQGLEFLIYFQGNSAPDKSGLPSDRFSAERTGGSVSTLTIQRTQQEDSAVYLCASSLAGNSNRPQHFGDGTRLSIL.

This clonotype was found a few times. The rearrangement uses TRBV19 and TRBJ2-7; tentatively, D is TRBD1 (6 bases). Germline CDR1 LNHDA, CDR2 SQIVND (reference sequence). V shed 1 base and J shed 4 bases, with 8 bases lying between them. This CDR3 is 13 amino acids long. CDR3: CASSIGGGYEQYF. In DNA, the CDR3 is TGTGCCAGTAGTATAGGAGGGGGATACGAGCAGTACTTC.

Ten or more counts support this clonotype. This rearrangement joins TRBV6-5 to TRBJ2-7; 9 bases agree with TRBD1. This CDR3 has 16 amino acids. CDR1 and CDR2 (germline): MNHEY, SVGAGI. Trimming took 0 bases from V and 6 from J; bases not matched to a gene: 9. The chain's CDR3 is CASSYSKVTGGFEQYF. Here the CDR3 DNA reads TGTGCCAGCAGTTACTCGAAAGTGACAGGGGGATTCGAGCAGTACTTC.

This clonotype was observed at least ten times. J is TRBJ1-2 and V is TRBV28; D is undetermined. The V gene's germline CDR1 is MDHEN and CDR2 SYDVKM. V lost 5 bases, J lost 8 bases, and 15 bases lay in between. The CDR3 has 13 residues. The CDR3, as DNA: TGTGCCAGCAGTCCTCGGGTCCTCGTGGGCTACACCTTC. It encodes CASSPRVLVGYTF.

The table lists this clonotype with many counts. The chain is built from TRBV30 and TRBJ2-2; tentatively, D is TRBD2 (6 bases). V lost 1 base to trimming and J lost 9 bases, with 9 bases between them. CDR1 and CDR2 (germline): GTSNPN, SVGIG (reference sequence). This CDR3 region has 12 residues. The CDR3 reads CAWSGRARELFF. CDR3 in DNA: TGTGCCTGGAGTGGGAGGGCCCGGGAGCTGTTTTTT.

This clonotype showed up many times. The CDR3 DNA reads as TGTGCCAGCAGCTTACCAACTAGCGGGAGGGCCCTTGAGCAGTTCTTC. This gives the protein CASSLPTSGRALEQFF. This chain connects TRBV11-2 to TRBJ2-1; 13 bases agree with TRBD2. Trimming took 2 bases from V and 9 from J; bases not matched to a gene: 7. This CDR3 spans 16 amino acids. Germline V lookup: CDR1 SGHAT, CDR2 FQNNGV.

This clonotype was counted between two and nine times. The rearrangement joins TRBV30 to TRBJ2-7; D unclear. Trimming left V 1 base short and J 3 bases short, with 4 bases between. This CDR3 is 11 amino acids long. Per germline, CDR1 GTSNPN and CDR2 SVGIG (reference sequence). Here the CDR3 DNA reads TGTGCCTGGAGTGGGGGCTACGAGCAGTACTTC. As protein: CAWSGGYEQYF.

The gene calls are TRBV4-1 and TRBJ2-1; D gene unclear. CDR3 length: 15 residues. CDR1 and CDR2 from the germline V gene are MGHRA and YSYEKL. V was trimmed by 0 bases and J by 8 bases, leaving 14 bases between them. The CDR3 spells CASSQDQDPVYEQFF. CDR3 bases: TGCGCCAGCAGCCAAGATCAGGACCCCGTCTATGAGCAGTTCTTC.